Listed here is a single T cell receptor beta chain. TCRdb's copy holds only in-frame clones and misses some; the assay was immunoSEQ multiplex PCR. The table has 430,000 or so clones, roughly 89% seen once. The data were obtained in a study of Ad26.COV2.S vaccination and SARS-CoV-2 variants. Stated treatment: roughly 20 received Ad26.COV2.S at low or high dose, single or two shots; 5 received placebo; per-sample allocation not given. Day 63 after the first vaccine or placebo injection was the time point for sampling. Donor was an adult aged 18-55 years in Boston. The shot given was an Ad26 vector that makes Wuhan-strain SARS-CoV-2 spike. Sample: peripheral blood, taken in a trial of Ad26.COV2.S vaccine versus placebo. This TCR was sampled from a person aged 18-60 years who received the Ad26.COV2.S COVID-19 vaccine or a placebo.

In DNA, the CDR3 is TGTGCCAGCAGTCCGCGAACACTAGCCAAAAACATTCAGTACTTC. It codes for CASSPRTLAKNIQYF. The chain is built from TRBV28 and TRBJ2-4; D not certain. V lost 5 bases and J 0 bases, leaving 11 bases between the germline ends. This CDR3 is 15 amino acids long. CDR1 is MDHEN and CDR2 is SYDVKM in the germline V gene.